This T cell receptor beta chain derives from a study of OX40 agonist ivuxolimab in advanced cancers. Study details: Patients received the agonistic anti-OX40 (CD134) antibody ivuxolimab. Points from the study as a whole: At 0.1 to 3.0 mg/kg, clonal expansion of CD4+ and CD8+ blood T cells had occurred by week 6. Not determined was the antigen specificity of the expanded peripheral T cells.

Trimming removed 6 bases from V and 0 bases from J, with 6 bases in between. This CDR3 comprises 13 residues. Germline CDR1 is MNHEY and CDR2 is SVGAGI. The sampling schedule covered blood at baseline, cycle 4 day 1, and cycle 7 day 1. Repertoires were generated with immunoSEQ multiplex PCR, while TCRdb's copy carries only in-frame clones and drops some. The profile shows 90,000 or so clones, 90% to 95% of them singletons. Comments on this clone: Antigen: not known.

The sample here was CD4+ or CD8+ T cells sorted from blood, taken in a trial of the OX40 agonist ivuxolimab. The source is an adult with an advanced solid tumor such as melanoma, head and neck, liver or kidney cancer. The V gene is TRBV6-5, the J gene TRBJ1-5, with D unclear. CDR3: CASRWDSNQPQHF. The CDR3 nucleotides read TGTGCCAGCAGGTGGGATAGCAATCAGCCCCAGCATTTT.